This T cell receptor (beta chain) was observed in a study of T cell repertoires in cytomegalovirus infection. For this clonotype: A junction boundary mismatches the germline segment, possibly from a read error.

This CDR3 is 13 amino acids long. The V gene's germline CDR1 is SGHVS and CDR2 FQNEAQ. TCRdb reanalysed the reads using MiXCR and keeps one entry per CDR3 protein. The repertoire holds roughly 720,000 distinct CDR3 sequences, roughly 36% seen once, with 2.5% to 3% in the top ten. This chain uses TRBV7-8 with TRBJ1-1, with TRBD1 matching over 7 bases. The sequenced sample consisted of PBMCs. This clonotype originated in a human donor in good health (CMV status not recorded). Some clones in this sample may be carry-over from other donors' samples. CDR3 coding DNA: TGTGACAGCCTCCGACAGGGGAACACTGAAGCTTTCTTT. Translation: CDSLRQGNTEAFF.